These 17 T cell receptor beta chains were all obtained from the same sample, sequenced in a study of graft-versus-host responses after intestinal transplantation. This table comes from immunoSEQ multiplex PCR, and its TCRdb copy is limited to in-frame clones, with some not included. The data show 75,000 to 95,000 clones, around 93% seen once. For these receptors, no antigen is known. The specimen comprised unstimulated CD4+ T cells sorted from spleen or lymph node cells, sampled before transplant. The receptor set was obtained from a human donor who was the organ donor for an intestinal transplant.

In its sample, this clone was seen once. The chain couples TRBV28 to TRBJ2-3; TRBD2 agrees at 10 bases. CDR3 length: 17 amino acids. Germline V gives CDR1 MDHEN, CDR2 SYDVKM. V was clipped by 6 bases and J by 4 bases; unmatched bases: 13. For the CDR3, the DNA is TGTGCCAGCAGCCGAAATGGACTAGCGGAATTTTCAGATACGCAGTATTTT. It translates to CASSRNGLAEFSDTQYF.

The V and J genes are TRBV5-1 and TRBJ1-1; D gene unclear. In germline, CDR1 is SGHRS, CDR2 YFSETQ. The CDR3 is made up of 14 amino acids. The germline V and J ends were trimmed by 0 bases and 4 bases, with 10 bases remaining between them. Here the CDR3 DNA reads TGCGCCAGCAGCTTGGGAACAGTCGGCACTGAAGCTTTCTTT. Amino acid sequence: CASSLGTVGTEAFF. Complete variable domain (other parts from reference TRBV5-1 and TRBJ1-1): KAGVTQTPRYLIKTRGQQVTLSCSPISGHRSVSWYQQTPGQGLQFLFEYFSETQRNKGNFPGRFSGRQFSNSRSEMNVSTLELGDSALYLCASSLGTVGTEAFFGQGTRLTVV.

The chain is built from TRBV30 and TRBJ1-2; unclear D gene. The CDR3 runs to 11 residues. The V end was cut by 4 bases, the J end by 4 bases, with 7 bases between. CDR1 is GTSNPN, CDR2 SVGIG, per germline (reference sequence). The CDR3 is CAWIAAYGYTF. The CDR3 bases are TGTGCCTGGATAGCAGCCTATGGCTACACCTTC.

This chain joins TRBV19 and TRBJ1-2; the D gene is possibly TRBD1 (5 bases). Per the germline V gene, CDR1 is LNHDA and CDR2 is SQIVND (reference sequence). The CDR3 is 13 amino acids. Trimming cost V 5 bases and J 1 base, with 8 bases left between them. CDR3 in DNA: TGTGCCAGTAGTCAACAGGTTAACTATGGCTACACCTTC. Encoded protein: CASSQQVNYGYTF.

This sequence joins TRBV6-1 and TRBJ2-7; a weak D match, TRBD1 (5 bases). Per germline, CDR1 MNHNS and CDR2 SASEGT. This CDR3 has 16 residues. V was trimmed by 4 bases and J by 6 bases, leaving 22 bases between them. The CDR3 here is CASSGVVQGSTGEQYF. For the CDR3, the DNA is TGTGCCAGCAGTGGCGTCGTGCAGGGTTCTACAGGCGAGCAGTACTTC.

The chain couples TRBV18 to TRBJ1-1; D is ambiguous. In germline, CDR1 is KGHSH, CDR2 LQKENI. Trimming took 3 bases from V and 6 from J, leaving 20 bases between them. The CDR3 length is 16 residues. The CDR3 loop reads CASSPQINWRGPEAFF. Written as DNA, the CDR3 is TGTGCCAGCTCACCTCAAATCAATTGGCGGGGTCCTGAAGCTTTCTTT. The full variable domain, its missing parts supplied by reference TRBV18 and TRBJ1-1, is NAGVMQNPRHLVRRRGQEARLRCSPMKGHSHVYWYRQLPEEGLKFMVYLQKENIIDESGMPKERFSAEFPKEGPSILRIQQVVRGDSAAYFCASSPQINWRGPEAFFGQGTRLTVV.

This chain links TRBV19 with TRBJ2-5; 9 bases line up with TRBD2. This CDR3 has 15 residues. Germline CDR1 and CDR2: LNHDA and SQIVND (reference sequence). The V and J ends lost 6 bases and 0 bases, in that order; junction bases with no gene match: 5. CDR3 residues: CASRLAGYNQETQYF. Written as DNA, the CDR3 is TGTGCCAGTAGGCTAGCGGGGTATAACCAAGAGACCCAGTACTTC.

The chain recombines TRBV16 with TRBJ1-2, with 10 bases aligning to TRBD1. CDR1 KGHSY and CDR2 FQNENV come from the germline V gene. After removal of 2 bases from V and 5 bases from J, the junction contained 8 bases not matched to a gene. The CDR3 sequence is 16 residues long. The DNA for the CDR3 is TGTGCCAGCAGCCAAATCTTGACAGGGGGCGAATATGGCTACACCTTC. This translates into CASSQILTGGEYGYTF.

This clone was seen only once. J is TRBJ1-1 and V is TRBV6-1; no definite D call. Trimming removed 1 base at V and 4 bases at J, with 13 bases between. In germline, CDR1 is MNHNS, CDR2 SASEGT. The CDR3 totals 15 residues. The CDR3 sequence is CASSEGWVSVTEAFF. Here the CDR3 DNA reads TGTGCCAGCAGTGAAGGCTGGGTGAGCGTCACTGAAGCTTTCTTT.

For the CDR3, the DNA is TGTGCCAGCAGGCTCTGGGGGAGGCCAGATACGCAGTATTTT. It codes for CASRLWGRPDTQYF. V is TRBV28 and J is TRBJ2-3; D might be TRBD2 (6 bases). Germline-derived CDR1 and CDR2 are MDHEN and SYDVKM. CDR3 length: 14 residues. V was cut by 6 bases and J by 4 bases, with 14 bases left in between.

The chain uses TRBV14 and TRBJ1-2; a possible D gene is TRBD1 (5 bases). Trimming stripped 6 bases from V and 4 bases from J, with 12 bases between. Germline V CDR1 and CDR2: SGHDN, FVKESK. The CDR3 contains 13 residues. The CDR3 DNA reads TGTGCCAGCAGTCGACAGCCACCCTATGGCTACACCTTC. Encoded protein: CASSRQPPYGYTF.

The gene calls are TRBV6-1 and TRBJ1-5, with D perhaps TRBD1 (6 bases). V was trimmed by 7 bases and J by 3 bases, leaving 16 bases between them. CDR1 and CDR2 from the germline V gene are MNHNS and SASEGT. This CDR3 is 15 amino acids long. DNA for the CDR3: TGTGCCAGCAAAAAAAACACAGGGAACAATCAGCCCCAGCATTTT. Amino acid sequence: CASKKNTGNNQPQHF.

The V gene is TRBV5-1, the J gene TRBJ2-5, with 9 bases aligning to TRBD1. The J segment lost 3 bases and the V segment lost 5 bases, leaving 5 bases of the junction unmatched. The germline V gene has CDR1 SGHRS and CDR2 YFSETQ. This CDR3 region has 14 residues. CDR3 loop: CASSRDRAEETQYF. In nucleotides, the CDR3 is TGCGCCAGCAGTAGGGACAGGGCCGAAGAGACCCAGTACTTC.

The chain joins TRBV6-1 to TRBJ1-5; TRBD1 matches at 7 bases. After removal of 3 bases from V and 4 bases from J, the junction contained 6 bases not matched to a gene. This CDR3 contains 15 residues. Germline V lookup: CDR1 MNHNS, CDR2 SASEGT. The CDR3 DNA reads as TGTGCCAGCAGTGACCGAGCAGGGGGTAATCAGCCCCAGCATTTT. Its translation: CASSDRAGGNQPQHF.

The chain is built from TRBV6-1 and TRBJ2-1; a possible D gene is TRBD2 (6 bases). Between the trimmed V and J ends, which lost 7 bases and 6 bases, there was a span of 13 bases. The CDR3 covers 13 residues. Germline V lookup: CDR1 MNHNS, CDR2 SASEGT. CDR3 coding DNA: TGTGCCAGCAAGAGGGAGGTTTCCAATGAGCAGTTCTTC. It yields the protein CASKREVSNEQFF.

V and J are TRBV11-2 and TRBJ2-7, with a tentative D call TRBD2 (5 bases). The germline gives CDR1 SGHAT, CDR2 FQNNGV. V was pared by 3 bases and J by 0 bases, with 21 bases between. The CDR3 has 18 residues. CDR3: CASSFYLTSSLSSYEQYF. The CDR3 nucleotides are TGTGCCAGCAGCTTTTATTTGACGTCTAGCTTAAGCTCCTACGAGCAGTACTTC.

This sequence joins TRBV4-2 and TRBJ2-2, with 7 bases fitting TRBD2. The CDR3 has 16 residues. Trimming cost V 3 bases and J 3 bases; bases outside gene matches: 7. Germline V gene lookup returns CDR1 LGHNA and CDR2 YNFKEQ. The CDR3 protein is CASSQGMGGYTGELFF. The CDR3 bases are TGTGCCAGCAGCCAGGGAATGGGAGGGTACACCGGGGAGCTGTTTTTT.